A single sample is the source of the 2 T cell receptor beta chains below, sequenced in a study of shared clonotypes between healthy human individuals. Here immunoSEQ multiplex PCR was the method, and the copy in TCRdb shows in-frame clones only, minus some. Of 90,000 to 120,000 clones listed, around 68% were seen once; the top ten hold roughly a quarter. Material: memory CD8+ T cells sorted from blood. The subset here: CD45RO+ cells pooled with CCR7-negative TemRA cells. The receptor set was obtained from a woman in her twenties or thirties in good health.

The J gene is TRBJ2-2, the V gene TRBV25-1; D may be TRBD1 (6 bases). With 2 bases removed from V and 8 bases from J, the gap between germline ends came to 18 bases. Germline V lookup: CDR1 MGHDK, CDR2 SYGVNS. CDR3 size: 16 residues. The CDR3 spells CASSEVSGQGMGELFF. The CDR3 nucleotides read TGTGCCAGCAGTGAAGTCTCCGGGCAGGGGATGGGGGAGCTGTTTTTT. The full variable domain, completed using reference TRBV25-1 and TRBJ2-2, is EADIYQTPRYLVIGTGKKITLECSQTMGHDKMYWYQQDPGMELHLIHYSYGVNSTEKGDLSSESTVSRIRTEHFPLTLESARPSHTSQYLCASSEVSGQGMGELFFGEGSRLTVL.

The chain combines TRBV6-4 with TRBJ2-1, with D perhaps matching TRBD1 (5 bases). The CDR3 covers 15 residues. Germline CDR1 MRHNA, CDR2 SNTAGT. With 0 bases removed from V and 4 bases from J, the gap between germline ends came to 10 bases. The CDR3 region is CASSDSTQDYNEQFF. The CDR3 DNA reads TGTGCCAGCAGTGACTCGACACAGGATTACAATGAGCAGTTCTTC.